This passage covers 15 T cell receptor beta chains from one sample sequenced in a study of OX40 agonist ivuxolimab in advanced cancers. Repertoires were generated with immunoSEQ multiplex PCR, while TCRdb's copy carries only in-frame clones and drops some. This sample has 55,000 or so clones, with more than 75% found just once. The sample in question was CD4+ or CD8+ T cells sorted from blood, obtained in a trial of the OX40 agonist ivuxolimab. The receptors derive from an adult with an advanced solid tumor such as melanoma, head and neck, liver or kidney cancer.

V usage is TRBV6-5 and J usage is TRBJ1-2, with 8 bases aligning to TRBD1. Germline assignment: CDR1 MNHEY and CDR2 SVGAGI. The CDR3 length is 14 residues. V shed 6 bases, J shed 8 bases, and the junction held 11 bases outside the gene matches. The CDR3 loop is CASRPATGATGYTF. DNA for the CDR3: TGTGCCAGCAGGCCCGCGACAGGGGCGACGGGCTACACCTTC.

The chain joins TRBV9 to TRBJ1-1; D is possibly TRBD1 (5 bases). Germline assignment: CDR1 SGDLS and CDR2 YYNGEE. The germline V and J ends were trimmed by 0 bases and 3 bases, with 15 bases remaining between them. There are 16 residues in the CDR3. CDR3 sequence: CASSVARGAMDTEAFF. The DNA for the CDR3 is TGTGCCAGCAGCGTAGCTCGCGGGGCAATGGACACTGAAGCTTTCTTT.

This chain links TRBV19 with TRBJ2-7; D uncertain. There are 13 residues in the CDR3. Germline CDR1 is LNHDA and CDR2 is SQIVND (reference sequence). Trimming stripped 3 bases from V and 2 bases from J, with 8 bases between. The CDR3 loop is CASSMTWTYEQYF. The CDR3 nucleotides read TGTGCCAGTAGTATGACGTGGACCTACGAGCAGTACTTC.

J is TRBJ1-1 and V is TRBV6-5; 8 bases line up with TRBD1. Per the germline V gene, CDR1 is MNHEY and CDR2 is SVGAGI. V shed 7 bases and J 8 bases; nucleotides not matched to a gene: 12. The CDR3 is 14 residues long. The CDR3 reads CASNRQGRGAEAFF. The CDR3, as DNA: TGTGCCAGCAATAGACAGGGGCGGGGGGCGGAAGCTTTCTTT.

This clone appeared a single time. The rearrangement uses TRBV5-1 and TRBJ2-1; the match to TRBD2 covers 7 bases. This CDR3 is 14 amino acids long. Germline CDR1 is SGHRS and CDR2 is YFSETQ. V was clipped by 4 bases and J by 5 bases; unmatched bases: 6. The CDR3 is CASSTGTNNNEQFF. The CDR3 DNA reads TGCGCCAGCAGCACCGGGACTAACAACAATGAGCAGTTCTTC.

The chain combines TRBV30 with TRBJ2-5; D gene ambiguous. The J call is in doubt because the DNA end fits TRBJ2-7 better. Per the germline V gene, CDR1 is GTSNPN and CDR2 is SVGIG (reference sequence). This CDR3 contains 11 residues. This CDR3 reads CAWSVSNEQYF. The CDR3 bases are TGTGCCTGGAGTGTATCGAACGAGCAGTACTTC.

The chain carries TRBV19 and TRBJ2-7; maybe TRBD1 (6 bases). This CDR3 comprises 14 residues. Germline loops: CDR1 LNHDA, CDR2 SQIVND (reference sequence). Trimming shortened V by 5 bases and J by 3 bases, and 14 bases separated the two germline ends. CDR3 nucleotides: TGTGCCAGTAGTCCCCCCGGGGACAACTACGAGCAGTACTTC. Protein sequence: CASSPPGDNYEQYF.

This clone was seen once. The rearrangement joins TRBV7-9 to TRBJ1-2; 7 nucleotides align to TRBD1. The J segment lost 9 bases and the V segment lost 5 bases, leaving 18 bases of the junction unmatched. The CDR3 runs to 16 residues. Germline-derived CDR1 and CDR2 are SEHNR and FQNEAQ (reference sequence). CDR3 bases: TGTGCCAGCAGCCTACCGGGACAGATATTTGGAGAGAGCTACACCTTC. Its translation: CASSLPGQIFGESYTF.

The chain is built from TRBV19 and TRBJ1-5; TRBD1 is a possible D gene (6 bases). CDR3 length: 14 residues. CDR1 LNHDA and CDR2 SQIVND come from the germline V gene (reference sequence). V lost 6 bases and J 4 bases, leaving 13 bases between the germline ends. The chain's CDR3 is CASSFRQDNQPQHF. The CDR3 DNA follows: TGTGCCAGTAGCTTCCGACAGGATAATCAGCCCCAGCATTTT. Looking up the rest from reference TRBV19 and TRBJ1-5 gives the full variable domain: DGGITQSPKYLFRKEGQNVTLSCEQNLNHDAMYWYRQDPGQGLRLIYYSQIVNDFQKGDIAEGYSVSREKKESFPLTVTSAQKNPTAFYLCASSFRQDNQPQHFGDGTRLSIL.

The V and J genes are TRBV30 and TRBJ2-7; D ambiguous. This CDR3 region has 12 residues. The V and J ends lost 4 bases and 0 bases respectively, with 7 bases between them. Looked up from germline, CDR1 is GTSNPN and CDR2 is SVGIG (reference sequence). DNA for the CDR3: TGTGCCTGGACTGGGAACTCCTACGAGCAGTACTTC. It codes for CAWTGNSYEQYF.

Here the CDR3 reads CASSLRGANYGYTF. CDR3 sequence (DNA): TGCGCCAGCAGCTTGCGGGGGGCTAACTATGGCTACACCTTC. V gene TRBV5-1 combines with J gene TRBJ1-2, with D possibly being TRBD1 (5 bases). Germline V CDR1 and CDR2: SGHRS, YFSETQ. The CDR3 runs 14 residues. V lost 1 base to trimming and J lost 0 bases, with 7 bases between them.

This chain uses TRBV27 with TRBJ2-3, with D tentatively TRBD1 or TRBD2 (5 bases each). Germline assignment: CDR1 MNHEY and CDR2 SMNVEV (reference sequence). CDR3 size: 16 residues. The germline V and J ends were trimmed by 4 bases and 2 bases, with 16 bases remaining between them. CDR3 nucleotides: TGTGCCAGCAGTTCAGGGCGGAGGTTACCCACAGATACGCAGTATTTT. Translating it yields CASSSGRRLPTDTQYF.

The chain has TRBV2 and TRBJ2-1; either TRBD1 or TRBD2 may fit D (5 bases each). Germline assignment: CDR1 SNHLY and CDR2 FYNNEI. The CDR3 spans 15 residues. The V and J ends lost 0 bases and 6 bases respectively, with 12 bases between them. CDR3 residues: CASSEARRGTNEQFF. The CDR3 coding sequence is TGTGCCAGCAGTGAAGCCCGACGTGGGACCAATGAGCAGTTCTTC.

The chain is built from TRBV9 and TRBJ2-3, with D perhaps TRBD1 (5 bases). Trimming took off 4 bases at V and 2 bases at J, with 17 bases between the two ends. Per the germline V gene, CDR1 is SGDLS and CDR2 is YYNGEE. CDR3 length: 16 amino acids. The chain's CDR3 is CASSPRWGSNTDTQYF. The CDR3 DNA reads TGTGCCAGCAGCCCTCGGTGGGGCAGCAACACAGATACGCAGTATTTT.

This chain connects TRBV28 to TRBJ1-5, with D unresolved. V was shortened by 4 bases and J by 5 bases, with 18 bases between the two germline ends. The CDR3 covers 16 residues. Germline V gives CDR1 MDHEN, CDR2 SYDVKM. The DNA for the CDR3 is TGTGCCAGCAGTTCCTCCGGGCATAAGGTTGATCAGCCCCAGCATTTT. Amino acids: CASSSSGHKVDQPQHF.